The 5 T cell receptor beta chains below come from one sample, sequenced in a study of graft-versus-host responses after intestinal transplantation. Repertoires were generated with immunoSEQ multiplex PCR, while TCRdb's copy carries only in-frame clones and drops some. The table includes about 120,000 clones, 90% detected once. These receptors' antigens are unknown. The starting material was unstimulated CD4+ T cells sorted from spleen or lymph node cells, obtained before intestinal transplant. These receptor sequences come from a human donor who received an intestinal transplant.

The V and J genes are TRBV9 and TRBJ2-7; TRBD1 is a possible D gene (8 bases). This CDR3 comprises 16 residues. Trimming stripped 2 bases from V and 2 bases from J, with 17 bases between. Germline V gene data show CDR1 as SGDLS and CDR2 as YYNGEE. CDR3 in amino acids: CASSVGGGTGPYEQYF. In DNA, the CDR3 is TGTGCCAGCAGCGTGGGGGGAGGGACAGGCCCCTACGAGCAGTACTTC.

The CDR3 DNA reads as TGTGCCAGCAAATTTTCCAGCGGATCCTACGAGCAGTACTTC. This codes for CASKFSSGSYEQYF. This chain links TRBV28 with TRBJ2-7, with a possible D match to TRBD2 (5 bases). Deletions cut 7 bases from V and 1 base from J, with 14 bases between. The CDR3 contains 14 residues. Germline assignment: CDR1 MDHEN and CDR2 SYDVKM.

Here the CDR3 reads CASTTTGSSYNEQFF. CDR3 sequence (DNA): TGTGCCAGCACCACGACAGGAAGCTCCTACAATGAGCAGTTCTTC. This chain connects TRBV6-5 to TRBJ2-1, with D possibly being TRBD1 (6 bases). Looked up from germline, CDR1 is MNHEY and CDR2 is SVGAGI. The CDR3 is made up of 15 amino acids. V was trimmed by 7 bases and J by 0 bases, leaving 13 bases between them.

This chain joins TRBV19 and TRBJ2-7; 8 bases agree with TRBD1. The germline V gene encodes CDR1 LNHDA and CDR2 SQIVND (reference sequence). The ends lost 3 bases at V and 5 bases at J; junction bases unmatched: 9. The CDR3 consists of 15 residues. CDR3 sequence: CASSIIQGAKNEQYF. The DNA of the CDR3 is TGTGCCAGTAGTATCATTCAGGGGGCGAAAAACGAGCAGTACTTC.

The CDR3 DNA follows: TGTGCCAGCAGCCCTCTGACTAGCGGGGAAAGAATCGCCCAGTACTTC. Amino acids: CASSPLTSGERIAQYF. V usage is TRBV5-5 and J usage is TRBJ2-5; 11 bases are a match to TRBD2. This CDR3 has 16 amino acids. Germline V gene sequence: CDR1 SGHKS, CDR2 YYEKEE (reference sequence). The junction had 14 bases not matched to a gene; V was cut back by 4 bases and J by 9 bases.